There are a few counts of the clone carrying this T cell receptor (beta chain). Its antigen is as yet unknown. The investigators amplified TCR beta CDR3 regions from RNA transcripts. First-round RT-PCR with HTBI primers amplified the TCR CDR3 region. TCRdb reprocessed the multiplex PCR reads via MiXCR and lists one record per CDR3 protein. The repertoire consists of hundreds of thousands of distinct CDR3 sequences, with approximately 20% occurring once and the leading ten covering 47%. Per germline, CDR1 SEHNR and CDR2 FQNEAQ (reference sequence). CDR3 length: 15 amino acids. The V end lost 5 bases, the J end lost 7 bases, and 18 bases lay between the germline ends. This sample is part of a study of T cells in Graves' hyperthyroidism and ophthalmopathy. Study-level points and caveats: Classification by a 13 V-J model distinguished ophthalmopathy from stable hyperthyroidism.

Input material: blood. The TCR comes from a man aged 35 to 55 with Graves' ophthalmopathy. The rearrangement joins TRBV7-9 to TRBJ2-4, with D maybe TRBD1 (6 bases). CDR3 bases: TGTGCCAGCAGCCCCGGTGGGTGGCAGGGGAACATTCAGTACTTC. As protein: CASSPGGWQGNIQYF.